The T cell receptor beta chain described here comes from a study of cytomegalovirus exposure and HLA in healthy donors. This CDR3 is built from 15 residues. Losses at the gene ends were 2 bases for V and 2 bases for J; bases not matched to a gene: 8. From germline, CDR1 is GTSNPN and CDR2 SVGIG (reference sequence). The PCR contained 60 Vbeta and 13 Jbeta primers. Produced via immunoSEQ multiplex PCR; TCRdb's table is partial and in-frame only. Among approximately 260,000 clones listed, about four fifths were seen once. Donors had nominal health at sampling but likely had unrecorded immune exposures. Sequences were obtained from PBMCs. The chain combines TRBV30 with TRBJ2-7, with 8 bases that match TRBD2. This TCR came from a middle-aged woman in good health and CMV-seropositive. CDR3 sequence reads: CAWSNPAGVTYEQYF. DNA for the CDR3: TGTGCCTGGAGTAATCCAGCGGGAGTGACCTACGAGCAGTACTTC.